This T cell receptor (beta chain) was documented in a study of blood T cell repertoires in COVID-19. In the study overall: Italy, Spain and the United States were the sources of the convalescent and acute COVID-19 samples. From T cells, B-cell-depleted T cells, or PBMCs came the material, which was cDNA or gDNA.

The germline gives CDR1 KGHSH, CDR2 LQKENI. The CDR3 length is 16 residues. The ends were cut back, 1 base at V and 1 base at J, with 12 bases in the middle. Per the study methods: Scientists estimated how many nucleated cells there were by amplifying reference gene primers. Repertoires were generated with immunoSEQ multiplex PCR, while TCRdb's copy carries only in-frame clones and drops some. From that table come the V and J calls and clone size; the DNA was used to work out D and trimming. The data contain approximately 500,000 clones, 70% to 90% of them seen just once; the ten biggest clones take up roughly 3.2%.

The rearrangement uses TRBV18 and TRBJ2-3; weak D call: TRBD2 (6 bases). This receptor was identified in a human donor in a cohort sampled during active COVID-19. Sequenced: peripheral blood. DNA for the CDR3: TGTGCCAGCTCACCACAGCTGGCTAGCGGCACAGATACGCAGTATTTT. This codes for CASSPQLASGTDTQYF.